The clone carrying this T cell receptor (beta chain) was detected only a few times. Its antigen is still unknown. These data are taken from a study of T-cell memory formation after mild COVID-19. Findings and caveats of the study: Cross-reactive memory apparently joined, as some responding clones appeared in pre-infection memory. Researchers report contracting CD4+ clones mostly in CM and EM, with CD8+ clones in EMRA.

TCRalpha and TCRbeta libraries used 5'RACE with constant-segment primers and UMIs. In TCRdb, the 5' RACE reads were re-called with MiXCR into one record per CDR3 protein. Of about 400,000 distinct CDR3 sequences listed, 23% are singletons. CDR1 and CDR2 from the germline V gene are MRHNA and SNTAGT. Trimming pared 3 bases from V and 3 bases from J, leaving 16 bases between. CDR3 size: 16 residues. The rearrangement uses TRBV6-4 and TRBJ2-3; D possibly corresponds to TRBD2 (5 bases). This receptor was identified in an adult woman who had mild COVID-19 (a few samples of this study predate the infection). Cell type and time point are not known. The material sequenced was PBMCs or a T cell subset sorted from them (not recorded which). The CDR3 DNA follows: TGTGCCAGCAGTGAGGGGATAGCGTTTCCGACAGATACGCAGTATTTT. The encoded protein is CASSEGIAFPTDTQYF.